The 17 T cell receptor beta chains listed next were all sequenced from one sample in a study of CD8+CD57+ T cells in acquired aplastic anemia. The study profiled TCR beta VDJ and CDR3 using genomic DNA as template. TCRdb independently ran MiXCR on the reads; one entry per CDR3 protein. Of about 81,000 distinct CDR3 sequences in the sample, under 50% are singletons; the top ten hold 66%. The sequenced material came from sorted CD4+, CD8+, or CD8+CD57+ T cells (not recorded which) from PBMCs. The receptors derive from a human donor in good health, serving as a control.

This clonotype has ten or more counts. The chain employs TRBV9 and TRBJ2-1, with 8 bases that match TRBD1. Germline trimming cut 2 bases from V and 0 bases from J; bases unmatched to any gene: 1. Looked up from germline, CDR1 is SGDLS and CDR2 is YYNGEE. The CDR3 sequence is 15 residues long. The CDR3 loop reads CASSVGTGSYNEQFF. The CDR3 region has the DNA TGTGCCAGCAGCGTTGGGACAGGCTCCTACAATGAGCAGTTCTTC. The full variable domain, in which reference TRBV9 and TRBJ2-1 provide the parts outside the CDR3, is DSGVTQTPKHLITATGQRVTLRCSPRSGDLSVYWYQQSLDQGLQFLIQYYNGEERAKGNILERFSAQQFPDLHSELNLSSLELGDSALYFCASSVGTGSYNEQFFGPGTRLTVL.

V gene TRBV2 combines with J gene TRBJ1-5; no reliable D call. Deletions cut 4 bases from V and 3 bases from J, with 7 bases between. There are 13 residues in the CDR3. Germline CDR1 is SNHLY and CDR2 is FYNNEI. This CDR3 reads CASSATPNQPQHF. Written as DNA, the CDR3 is TGTGCCAGCAGTGCGACTCCCAATCAGCCCCAGCATTTT.

V and J are TRBV24-1 and TRBJ1-2, with 7 bases fitting TRBD1. Germline trimming cut 2 bases from V and 5 bases from J; bases unmatched to any gene: 10. Germline V gene data show CDR1 as KGHDR and CDR2 as SFDVKD. This CDR3 spans 16 amino acids. For the CDR3, the DNA is TGTGCCACCAGTGATTCGCGGAGTGGGACAGATTATGGCTACACCTTC. It codes for CATSDSRSGTDYGYTF.

The chain joins TRBV7-6 to TRBJ1-5; no reliable D call. CDR1 is SGHVS and CDR2 is FNYEAQ in the germline V gene. Between the trimmed V and J ends, which lost 4 bases and 4 bases, there was a span of 8 bases. There are 13 residues in the CDR3. CDR3 region: CASSSHINQPQHF. For the CDR3, the DNA is TGTGCCAGCAGCTCACATATTAATCAGCCCCAGCATTTT.

The CDR3 DNA reads TGTGCCAGTAGTACCGGACAGGGCTATCAACCCCTCCACTTT. The encoded protein is CASSTGQGYQPLHF. V and J are TRBV19 and TRBJ1-6, with 8 bases identical to TRBD1. Germline V CDR1 and CDR2: LNHDA, SQIVND (reference sequence). This CDR3 spans 14 amino acids. V shed 4 bases, J shed 12 bases, and the junction held 8 bases outside the gene matches.

Concerning this clonotype: A junction boundary mismatches the germline segment, possibly from a read error. The chain recombines TRBV28 with TRBJ1-3; no reliable D call. The length of the CDR3 is 13 residues. Germline CDR1 is MDHEN and CDR2 is SYDVKM. This chain's CDR3 is CASSPPDTDTMYF. DNA of the CDR3: TGTGCCAGCAGTCCCCCTGACACCGACACCATGTATTTT.

CDR3 sequence reads: CAWSVTVEAFF. The CDR3 DNA follows: TGTGCCTGGAGTGTAACGGTTGAAGCTTTCTTT. The V and J genes are TRBV30 and TRBJ1-1; unclear D gene. This CDR3 has 11 amino acids. V gave up 0 bases and J gave up 7 bases, with 6 bases separating them. CDR1 is GTSNPN and CDR2 is SVGIG in the germline V gene (reference sequence). Looking up the rest from reference TRBV30 and TRBJ1-1 gives the full variable domain: SQTIHQWPATLVQPVGSPLSLECTVEGTSNPNLYWYRQAAGRGLQLLFYSVGIGQISSEVPQNLSASRPQDRQFILSSKKLLLSDSGFYLCAWSVTVEAFFGQGTRLTVV.

The chain carries TRBV7-2 and TRBJ2-7; 7 nucleotides agree with TRBD2. This CDR3 spans 15 amino acids. Germline V gene sequence: CDR1 SGHTA, CDR2 FQGNSA. The junction had 11 bases not matched to a gene; V was cut back by 5 bases and J by 4 bases. The CDR3 bases are TGTGCCAGCAGCCCTCGAAGGGGAGGGATGTACGAGCAGTACTTC. Translation gives CASSPRRGGMYEQYF. The whole variable domain, filled in from reference TRBV7-2 and TRBJ2-7, reads GAGVSQSPSNKVTEKGKDVELRCDPISGHTALYWYRQSLGQGLEFLIYFQGNSAPDKSGLPSDRFSAERTGGSVSTLTIQRTQQEDSAVYLCASSPRRGGMYEQYFGPGTRLTVT.

In this sample, this clonotype turned up many times. This chain joins TRBV5-1 and TRBJ2-7; D gene unclear. The CDR3 sequence is 13 residues long. V lost 0 bases to trimming and J lost 4 bases, with 8 bases between them. Germline assignment: CDR1 SGHRS and CDR2 YFSETQ. As DNA, the CDR3 is TGCGCCAGCAGCTTGGCCATAGGTTACGAGCAGTACTTC. Translation gives CASSLAIGYEQYF.

This clonotype was seen just once. The chain is built from TRBV7-2 and TRBJ2-7; D is undetermined. The germline V and J ends were trimmed by 2 bases and 6 bases, with 11 bases remaining between them. Germline V gene data show CDR1 as SGHTA and CDR2 as FQGNSA. The CDR3 length is 13 residues. CDR3 sequence reads: CASSLLFLGEQYF. CDR3 coding DNA: TGTGCCAGCAGCTTACTGTTTTTGGGCGAGCAGTACTTC.

The genes are TRBV4-1 and TRBJ1-5; D not certain. Germline CDR1 MGHRA, CDR2 YSYEKL. The CDR3 contains 15 residues. Deletions cut 3 bases from V and 1 base from J, with 10 bases between. Here the CDR3 reads CASSQGLSSNQPQHF. The DNA of the CDR3 is TGCGCCAGCAGCCAGGGCCTCTCCAGCAATCAGCCCCAGCATTTT.

The chain recombines TRBV2 with TRBJ2-7; either TRBD1 or TRBD2 may fit D (5 bases each). Trimming shortened V by 5 bases and J by 4 bases, and 21 bases separated the two germline ends. The CDR3 length is 16 residues. Per the germline V gene, CDR1 is SNHLY and CDR2 is FYNNEI. The CDR3 DNA reads TGTGCCAGCAGTTTATCGATCGGGACGATTGGTTACGAGCAGTACTTC. This codes for CASSLSIGTIGYEQYF.

As for this clonotype: A much larger clone differs from this one at a single base, so this may be a read error. The chain employs TRBV15 and TRBJ2-3, with 7 bases identical to TRBD1. V shed 5 bases, J shed 1 base, and the junction held 6 bases outside the gene matches. CDR1 and CDR2 from the germline V gene are LNHNV and YYDKDF (reference sequence). The CDR3 is made up of 15 amino acids. The CDR3 region is CATSPTRGRTDTQYF. For the CDR3, the DNA is TGTGCCACCAGCCCCACGAGGGGGCGCACAGATACGCAGTATTTT. The variable domain in full, with the rest retrieved from reference TRBV15 and TRBJ2-3, is DAMVIQNPRYQVTQFGKPVTLSCSQTLNHNVMYWYQQKSSQAPKLLFHYYDKDFNNEADTPDNFQSRRPNTSFCFLDIRSPGLGDTAMYLCATSPTRGRTDTQYFGPGTRLTVL.

The chain uses TRBV7-9 and TRBJ1-6; no definite D call. CDR1 is SEHNR, CDR2 FQNEAQ, per germline (reference sequence). The CDR3 is 14 residues long. V was cut by 5 bases and J by 8 bases, with 13 bases left in between. This CDR3 reads CASSQDRVDSPLHF. CDR3 in DNA: TGTGCCAGCAGCCAAGACCGGGTCGATTCACCCCTCCACTTT.

DNA for the CDR3: TGTGCCAGCAGTTGGACAGGGGGCAGAGATCAGCCCCAGCATTTT. Its protein product is CASSWTGGRDQPQHF. The chain combines TRBV12-3 or TRBV12-4 with TRBJ1-5; 11 nucleotides line up with TRBD1. Trimming cost V 4 bases and J 5 bases; bases outside gene matches: 4. This CDR3 has 15 amino acids.

Points on this clonotype: A read error is possible here, since a much larger clone lies one base away. The chain employs TRBV9 and TRBJ1-2, with D perhaps TRBD1 (5 bases). Germline assignment: CDR1 SGDLS and CDR2 YYNGEE. The V gene lost 3 bases and the J gene lost 14 bases, with 17 bases spanning the gap. The CDR3 has 12 amino acids. The CDR3 DNA reads as TGTGCCAGCAGCGAAGCAGGGAGGGTCTATACCTTC. It specifies CASSEAGRVYTF.

The V call is TRBV15, the J call TRBJ1-5, with 7 bases lining up with TRBD1. Trimming removed 0 bases from V and 3 bases from J; junction bases left unmatched: 20. Looked up from germline, CDR1 is LNHNV and CDR2 is YYDKDF (reference sequence). The CDR3 runs 21 residues. The CDR3 loop is CATSRDPYRGISSHINQPQHF. The CDR3 bases are TGTGCCACCAGCAGAGATCCGTACAGGGGTATTAGTTCCCATATCAATCAGCCCCAGCATTTT.